This T cell receptor beta chain was recorded in a study of molecular identifiers for immune sequencing clone quantification. As for the study in general: Replicates split RNA from roughly 18,000 or 92,000 naive CD8 cells five ways, and the researchers sequenced four portions.

In its sample, this clonotype was seen a few times. Each CDR3 protein is one row after TCRdb ran MiXCR on the PCR reads. The data show some 97,000 distinct CDR3 sequences, under 40% seen once. With V trimmed by 4 bases and J by 7 bases, 6 bases remained unmatched. This CDR3 is 13 amino acids long. The germline V gene has CDR1 MNHNY and CDR2 SVGAGI (reference sequence). The chain uses TRBV6-6 and TRBJ1-1, with 7 bases that match TRBD1. The sequencing input was naive CD8+ T cells from blood, with Jurkat cell RNA spiked in. Noted subset: FACS-sorted CD8+CD4-CCR7+CD45RA+ naive T cells. This clonotype was sampled from a human donor in good health. Some libraries in this study had Jurkat cell RNA spiked in. The CDR3 DNA reads TGTGCCAGCAGTTCCGGGACAGAGTATGAAGCTTTCTTT. Its translation: CASSSGTEYEAFF.